This TCR beta chain was sequenced during a study of cytomegalovirus exposure and HLA in healthy donors. The V segment lost 7 bases and the J segment 0 bases; nucleotides outside the gene matches: 4. CDR3 length: 14 amino acids. The germline V gene encodes CDR1 LNHDA and CDR2 SQIVND (reference sequence). With respect to this clone: Antigen specificity is unknown.

13 Jbeta primers and 60 Vbeta primers were used for the PCR. Sequencing was performed with immunoSEQ multiplex PCR; in TCRdb, only in-frame clones are kept and a portion is missing. The table includes approximately 150,000 clones, roughly 80% detected once. The study sampled nominally healthy donors, though unrecorded immune exposures were likely. Study findings and constraints: TCR beta sequences reportedly predicted most subjects' HLA-A and HLA-B alleles accurately. Previously analyzed data showed that most TCR beta V segments were productive at a frequency of about 87% or about 30%. Later work found most CMV-associated TCR beta chains apparently HLA-restricted.

This receptor was taken from a man aged 50-59 years in good health and CMV-seropositive. Sequencing used PBMCs. This chain links TRBV19 with TRBJ2-3; 7 bases fit TRBD1. The CDR3 is CASKETGSTDTQYF. CDR3 coding DNA: TGTGCCAGTAAGGAGACAGGGAGCACAGATACGCAGTATTTT.